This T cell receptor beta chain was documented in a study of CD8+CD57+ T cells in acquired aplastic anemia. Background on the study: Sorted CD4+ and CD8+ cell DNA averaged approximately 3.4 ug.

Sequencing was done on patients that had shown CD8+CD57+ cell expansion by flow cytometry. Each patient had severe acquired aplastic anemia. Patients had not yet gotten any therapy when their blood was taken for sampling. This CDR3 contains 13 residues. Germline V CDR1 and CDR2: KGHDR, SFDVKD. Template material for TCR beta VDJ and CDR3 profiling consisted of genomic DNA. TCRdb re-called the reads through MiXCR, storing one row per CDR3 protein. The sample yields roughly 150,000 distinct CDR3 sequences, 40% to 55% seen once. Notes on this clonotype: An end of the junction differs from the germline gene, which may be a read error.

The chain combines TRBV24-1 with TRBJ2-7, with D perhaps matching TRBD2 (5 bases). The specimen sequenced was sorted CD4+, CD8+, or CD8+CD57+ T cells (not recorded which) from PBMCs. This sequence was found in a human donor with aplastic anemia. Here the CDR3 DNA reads TGTGCCGCCAGTGAGGGTGGTTTCTACGAGCAGTACTTC. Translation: CAASEGGFYEQYF.